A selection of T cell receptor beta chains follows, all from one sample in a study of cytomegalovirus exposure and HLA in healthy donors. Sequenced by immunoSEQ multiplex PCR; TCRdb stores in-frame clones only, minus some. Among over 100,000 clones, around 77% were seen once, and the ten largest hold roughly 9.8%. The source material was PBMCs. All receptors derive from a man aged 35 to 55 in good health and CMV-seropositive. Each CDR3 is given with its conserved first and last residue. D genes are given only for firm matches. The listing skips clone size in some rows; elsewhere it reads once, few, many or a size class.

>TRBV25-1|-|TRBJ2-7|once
CASNGEVPYEQYF
TGTGCCAGCAACGGGGAGGTCCCCTACGAGCAGTACTTC
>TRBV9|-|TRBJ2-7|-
CASSEGLGTPSYEQYF
TGTGCCAGCAGCGAGGGGTTAGGGACACCCTCCTACGAGCAGTACTTC
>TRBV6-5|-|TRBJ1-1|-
CASSYSVRNTEAFF
TGTGCCAGCAGTTACTCGGTCAGGAACACTGAAGCTTTCTTT
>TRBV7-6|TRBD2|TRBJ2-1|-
CASSGGLVNEQFF
TGTGCCAGCAGCGGGGGACTAGTCAATGAGCAGTTCTTC
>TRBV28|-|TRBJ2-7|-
CASSSRGPYEQYF
TGTGCCAGCAGTTCCAGGGGTCCCTACGAGCAGTACTTC
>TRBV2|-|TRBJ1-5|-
CASSRTGGSQPQHF
TGTGCCAGCAGTCGAACGGGGGGCAGTCAGCCCCAGCATTTT
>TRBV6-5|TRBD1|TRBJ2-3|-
CASSLTGGGSTDTQYF
TGTGCCAGCAGTTTGACAGGGGGTGGTAGCACAGATACGCAGTATTTT
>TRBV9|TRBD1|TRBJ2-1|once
CASSATTGGDEQFF
TGTGCCAGCAGCGCCACGACAGGGGGCGATGAGCAGTTCTTC
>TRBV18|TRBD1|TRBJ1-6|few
CASSPLDRTNSPLHF
TGTGCCAGCTCACCACTGGACAGGACTAATTCACCCCTCCACTTT
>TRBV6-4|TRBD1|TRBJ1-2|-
CASSEKTGRNGHTF
TGTGCCAGCAGTGAGAAGACAGGGAGGAATGGCCACACCTTC
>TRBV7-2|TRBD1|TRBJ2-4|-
CASSSGQGKNIQYF
TGTGCCAGCAGCTCGGGACAGGGAAAAAACATTCAGTACTTC
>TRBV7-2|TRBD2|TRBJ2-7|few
CASSQIAGGRYEQYF
TGTGCCAGCAGCCAAATAGCGGGGGGTCGTTACGAGCAGTACTTC
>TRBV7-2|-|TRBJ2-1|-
CASSLSGSMGEQFF
TGTGCCAGCAGCTTGAGCGGGTCAATGGGTGAGCAGTTCTTC
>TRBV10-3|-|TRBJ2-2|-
CAITAQGSGELFF
TGTGCCATCACGGCACAGGGATCCGGGGAGCTGTTTTTT
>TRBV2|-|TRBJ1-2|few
CASSVRGLGGGYTF
TGTGCCAGCAGTGTGAGGGGACTCGGAGGTGGCTACACCTTC
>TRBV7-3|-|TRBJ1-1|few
CASSPQGIAEAFF
TGTGCCAGCAGCCCGCAGGGTATAGCTGAAGCTTTCTTT
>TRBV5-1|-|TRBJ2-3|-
CASSPTAGPRHTDTQYF
TGCGCCAGCAGCCCAACAGCCGGCCCAAGACACACAGATACGCAGTATTTT
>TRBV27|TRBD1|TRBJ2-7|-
CASSSGTGYREQYF
TGTGCCAGCAGTTCCGGGACAGGGTATCGTGAGCAGTACTTC
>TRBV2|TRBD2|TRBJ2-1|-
CASGRGRAEQFF
TGTGCCAGCGGGCGGGGGAGGGCCGAGCAGTTCTTC
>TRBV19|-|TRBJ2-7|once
CASSIDLTDSSYEQYF
TGTGCCAGTAGTATAGATTTGACAGATTCCTCCTACGAGCAGTACTTC
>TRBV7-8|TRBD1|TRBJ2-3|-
CASSLRETGSDTQYF
TGTGCCAGCAGCTTAAGGGAGACAGGGTCAGATACGCAGTATTTT
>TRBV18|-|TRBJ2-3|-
CASSLSGDSTDTQYF
TGTGCCAGCTCACTTTCGGGGGATAGCACAGATACGCAGTATTTT
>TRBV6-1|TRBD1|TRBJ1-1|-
CASTGTGRNTEAFF
TGTGCCAGCACTGGGACAGGGAGAAACACTGAAGCTTTCTTT
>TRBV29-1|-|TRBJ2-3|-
CSVCFIGRAGRSLSCTQYF
TGCAGCGTTTGCTTCATAGGGCGGGCGGGTAGGTCCCTTAGCTGTACGCAGTATTTT
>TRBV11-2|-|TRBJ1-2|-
CASSSGLGGPNYGYTF
TGTGCCAGCAGCTCCGGATTGGGGGGACCCAACTATGGCTACACCTTC
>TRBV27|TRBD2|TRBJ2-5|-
CASSPERGGPLETQYF
TGTGCCAGCAGCCCTGAGCGGGGGGGCCCCCTTGAGACCCAGTACTTC